This T cell receptor beta chain appears in the sequencing data of a study of blood T cell repertoires in COVID-19. The CDR3 has 14 residues. After removal of 4 bases from V and 8 bases from J, the junction contained 5 bases not matched to a gene. Germline assignment: CDR1 SGHRS and CDR2 YFSETQ. Clones were sequenced by immunoSEQ multiplex PCR, and TCRdb holds only the in-frame ones, with some missing. The repertoire consists of about 120,000 clones, with about 85% occurring once and the leading ten covering approximately 10%. The rearrangement uses TRBV5-1 and TRBJ1-6; 8 positions match TRBD1. The TCR originated in a man at least 80 years old with acute or convalescent COVID-19. Sequenced material: peripheral blood. The CDR3 spells CASSPDREDSPLHF. The DNA of the CDR3 is TGCGCCAGCAGCCCGGACAGGGAGGATTCACCCCTCCACTTT.